Listed below are T cell receptor beta chains from one sample, sequenced in a study of control samples from healthy donors and cancer patients. Clones were sequenced by immunoSEQ multiplex PCR, and TCRdb holds only the in-frame ones, with some missing. The repertoire holds over 100,000 clones, about nine tenths seen once, with approximately 2% in the top ten. The specimen sequenced was blood. The source is a woman aged 50 to 65 in good health. The CDR3 runs from the conserved cysteine through the conserved F or W. Fields, in order: V gene, clone size, D gene, J gene, CDR3 DNA, CDR3 protein. A D gene is named only where the DNA matches it firmly. Expanded clones get a size class; other rows say once, few or many, or leave the size out.

V gene: TRBV19; clone size: NA; D gene: NA; J gene: TRBJ1-1; CDR3 DNA: TGTGCCAGTAGTATACTCGTAAACACTGAAGCTTTCTTT; CDR3 protein: CASSILVNTEAFF
V gene: TRBV19; clone size: NA; D gene: TRBD2; J gene: TRBJ2-7; CDR3 DNA: TGTGCCAGTAGTATAACGGGGGGGTTCTACGAGCAGTACTTC; CDR3 protein: CASSITGGFYEQYF
V gene: TRBV5-4; clone size: NA; D gene: NA; J gene: TRBJ2-7; CDR3 DNA: TGTGCCAGCAGCTTGTCGGCGCGGTTTGGCGAGCAGTACTTC; CDR3 protein: CASSLSARFGEQYF
V gene: TRBV18; clone size: NA; D gene: TRBD1; J gene: TRBJ2-7; CDR3 DNA: TGTGCCAGCTCAACAAAATCGGGACAGGGGGTAATCCACGAGCAGTACTTC; CDR3 protein: CASSTKSGQGVIHEQYF
V gene: TRBV4-1; clone size: NA; D gene: TRBD1; J gene: TRBJ1-4; CDR3 DNA: TGCGCCAGCAGCCAAGCCCTTGGGGGACAGGGCGAATCAAGGATTTTT; CDR3 protein: CASSQALGGQGESRIF
V gene: TRBV27; clone size: NA; D gene: TRBD2; J gene: TRBJ2-2; CDR3 DNA: TGTGCCAGCAGATCGACTAGCGGGGCTACCGGGGAGCTGTTTTTT; CDR3 protein: CASRSTSGATGELFF
V gene: TRBV27; clone size: once; D gene: TRBD2; J gene: TRBJ2-3; CDR3 DNA: TGTGCCAGCAGGCGACTAGCGCAGTCGGGTACAGATACGCAGTATTTT; CDR3 protein: CASRRLAQSGTDTQYF
V gene: TRBV27; clone size: NA; D gene: NA; J gene: TRBJ2-3; CDR3 DNA: TGTGCCAGCACGCTAGGGGATACGCAGTATTTT; CDR3 protein: CASTLGDTQYF
V gene: TRBV30; clone size: once; D gene: NA; J gene: TRBJ1-2; CDR3 DNA: TGTGCCTGGAGTGACTCCGGCCGTCTCTATGGCTACACCTTC; CDR3 protein: CAWSDSGRLYGYTF
V gene: TRBV19; clone size: once; D gene: TRBD1; J gene: TRBJ1-5; CDR3 DNA: TGTGCCAGTAGTTTCGACAAGGACAGGGGGCGACCCAATCAGCCCCAGCATTTT; CDR3 protein: CASSFDKDRGRPNQPQHF
V gene: TRBV7-8; clone size: once; D gene: TRBD1; J gene: TRBJ1-2; CDR3 DNA: TGTGCCAGCAGCTCGGAGGGACAGGGGCAAGGGATGGCATATGGCTACACCTTC; CDR3 protein: CASSSEGQGQGMAYGYTF
V gene: TRBV19; clone size: NA; D gene: NA; J gene: TRBJ2-5; CDR3 DNA: TGTGCCAGTAGTATAGAGAGGGGTCAAGAGACCCAGTACTTC; CDR3 protein: CASSIERGQETQYF
V gene: TRBV27; clone size: NA; D gene: TRBD1; J gene: TRBJ2-3; CDR3 DNA: TGTGCCAGCAGTCAACAGGGGTGGACAGATACGCAGTATTTT; CDR3 protein: CASSQQGWTDTQYF
V gene: TRBV7-2; clone size: NA; D gene: NA; J gene: TRBJ2-3; CDR3 DNA: TGTGCCAGCAGCAACACAGATACGCAGTATTTT; CDR3 protein: CASSNTDTQYF
V gene: TRBV4-1; clone size: NA; D gene: TRBD2; J gene: TRBJ2-7; CDR3 DNA: TGCGCCAGCAGCCAAGCGACTAGCGTTGCCTACGAGCAGTACTTC; CDR3 protein: CASSQATSVAYEQYF
V gene: TRBV5-4; clone size: NA; D gene: NA; J gene: TRBJ1-4; CDR3 DNA: TGTGCCAGCAGCGACGGGGTCAGAGTAGAAAAACTGTTTTTT; CDR3 protein: CASSDGVRVEKLFF
V gene: TRBV5-1; clone size: NA; D gene: TRBD2; J gene: TRBJ2-2; CDR3 DNA: TGCGCCACCACGGGAGGAGAGAACACCGGGGAGCTGTTTTTT; CDR3 protein: CATTGGENTGELFF
V gene: TRBV6-5; clone size: NA; D gene: NA; J gene: TRBJ1-1; CDR3 DNA: TGTGCCAGCAGTAGCGTAGACCTGAACACTGAAGCTTTCTTT; CDR3 protein: CASSSVDLNTEAFF
V gene: TRBV19; clone size: NA; D gene: TRBD1; J gene: TRBJ1-4; CDR3 DNA: TGTGCCAGTAGTACACAGACAGGGCCGAGCACACCAGAAAAACTGTTTTTT; CDR3 protein: CASSTQTGPSTPEKLFF
V gene: TRBV12-3/TRBV12-4; clone size: NA; D gene: NA; J gene: TRBJ1-4; CDR3 DNA: TGTGCCAGCAGTTTGGGAGAAAAACTGTTTTTT; CDR3 protein: CASSLGEKLFF
V gene: TRBV6-6; clone size: NA; D gene: TRBD1; J gene: TRBJ2-1; CDR3 DNA: TGTGCCAGCAGTTACGGGACAGACTACAATGAGCAGTTCTTC; CDR3 protein: CASSYGTDYNEQFF
V gene: TRBV5-4; clone size: NA; D gene: NA; J gene: TRBJ2-7; CDR3 DNA: TGTGCCAGCAGCCCCAATGGGCCATCCTACGAGCAGTACTTC; CDR3 protein: CASSPNGPSYEQYF
V gene: TRBV20-1; clone size: NA; D gene: NA; J gene: TRBJ1-2; CDR3 DNA: TGCACCTCCGACGGCTATGGCTACACCTTC; CDR3 protein: CTSDGYGYTF
V gene: TRBV5-6; clone size: NA; D gene: TRBD2; J gene: TRBJ2-7; CDR3 DNA: TGTGCCAGCAGCCCCCTAGCGGGAGGCCTCTCCTACGAGCAGTACTTC; CDR3 protein: CASSPLAGGLSYEQYF
V gene: TRBV27; clone size: NA; D gene: TRBD1; J gene: TRBJ1-4; CDR3 DNA: TGTGCCAGCAGAAATACAGGGGGCTTTGCAACTAATGAAAAACTGTTTTTT; CDR3 protein: CASRNTGGFATNEKLFF
V gene: TRBV7-6; clone size: once; D gene: NA; J gene: TRBJ1-4; CDR3 DNA: TGTGCCAGCAGCAGAACGGTTACAGCAACTAATGAAAAACTGTTTTTT; CDR3 protein: CASSRTVTATNEKLFF
V gene: TRBV5-1; clone size: NA; D gene: TRBD2; J gene: TRBJ2-5; CDR3 DNA: TGCGCCAGCAGCCGAGGGACTAGCGGCCAAGAGACCCAGTACTTC; CDR3 protein: CASSRGTSGQETQYF
V gene: TRBV10-2; clone size: once; D gene: NA; J gene: TRBJ1-1; CDR3 DNA: TGCGCCAGCAGCCCGACAGGAATGAACACTGAAGCTTTCTTT; CDR3 protein: CASSPTGMNTEAFF
V gene: TRBV10-2; clone size: NA; D gene: TRBD1; J gene: TRBJ1-1; CDR3 DNA: TGCGCCAGCAGTGAATACAGGGGGCGCAGGGACACTGAAGCTTTCTTT; CDR3 protein: CASSEYRGRRDTEAFF
V gene: TRBV19; clone size: NA; D gene: NA; J gene: TRBJ2-3; CDR3 DNA: TGTGCCAGCGCGGACAGAGTTGCAGATACGCAGTATTTT; CDR3 protein: CASADRVADTQYF
V gene: TRBV5-1; clone size: NA; D gene: NA; J gene: TRBJ2-7; CDR3 DNA: TGCGCCAGCAGCTACGACCCCCAGGCGACCTACGAGCAGTACTTC; CDR3 protein: CASSYDPQATYEQYF
V gene: TRBV6-2/TRBV6-3; clone size: few; D gene: TRBD1; J gene: TRBJ1-1; CDR3 DNA: TGTGCCAGCAATTACAGGGGGAACACTGAAGCTTTCTTT; CDR3 protein: CASNYRGNTEAFF
V gene: TRBV10-2; clone size: NA; D gene: TRBD2; J gene: TRBJ2-1; CDR3 DNA: TGCGCCAGCAAGACTAGCGGGTGGAATGAGCAGTTCTTC; CDR3 protein: CASKTSGWNEQFF
V gene: TRBV5-1; clone size: NA; D gene: TRBD1; J gene: TRBJ1-4; CDR3 DNA: TGCGCCAGCAGGACCGGGACAGCTAATGAAAAACTGTTTTTT; CDR3 protein: CASRTGTANEKLFF
V gene: TRBV30; clone size: once; D gene: TRBD1; J gene: TRBJ1-2; CDR3 DNA: TGTGCCTGGAGTGGGGACAGGGTGGCCTATGGCTACACCTTC; CDR3 protein: CAWSGDRVAYGYTF
V gene: TRBV6-6; clone size: NA; D gene: NA; J gene: TRBJ1-5; CDR3 DNA: TGTGCCAGCAGTCTAGGCAGGCAGGGTCAGCCCCAGCATTTT; CDR3 protein: CASSLGRQGQPQHF
V gene: TRBV5-8; clone size: once; D gene: NA; J gene: TRBJ2-3; CDR3 DNA: TGTGCCAGCAGAGGGGCCCTGCAAAAGGCAGATACGCAGTATTTT; CDR3 protein: CASRGALQKADTQYF
V gene: TRBV5-1; clone size: NA; D gene: TRBD1; J gene: TRBJ1-3; CDR3 DNA: TGCGCCAGCAGTTGGGGACAGGGAGGAAACACCATATATTTT; CDR3 protein: CASSWGQGGNTIYF
V gene: TRBV6-1; clone size: NA; D gene: TRBD1; J gene: TRBJ1-4; CDR3 DNA: TGTGCCAGCAGTGAAGGGGACAGCGGGAATCATGAAAAACTGTTTTTT; CDR3 protein: CASSEGDSGNHEKLFF
V gene: TRBV5-4; clone size: NA; D gene: TRBD2; J gene: TRBJ2-2; CDR3 DNA: TGTGCCAGCAGCTTGAAGTCTAGCGGGAGTCCCGGGGAGCTGTTTTTT; CDR3 protein: CASSLKSSGSPGELFF
V gene: TRBV9; clone size: NA; D gene: NA; J gene: TRBJ1-1; CDR3 DNA: TGTGCCAGCAGCGTAGAGGGTAACACTGAAGCTTTCTTT; CDR3 protein: CASSVEGNTEAFF
V gene: TRBV30; clone size: NA; D gene: NA; J gene: TRBJ1-4; CDR3 DNA: TGTGCCGGGCGGGGGAGGGGGGGGACCGGGCGTGAAAAACTGTTTTTT; CDR3 protein: CAGRGRGGTGREKLFF
V gene: TRBV10-3; clone size: NA; D gene: TRBD2; J gene: TRBJ2-1; CDR3 DNA: TGTGCCATTGGGACTAGCGGAAACAATGAGCAGTTCTTC; CDR3 protein: CAIGTSGNNEQFF
V gene: TRBV28; clone size: NA; D gene: NA; J gene: TRBJ1-2; CDR3 DNA: TGTGCCAGCAGTTTCCCAGGGGACCCAAACTATGGCTACACCTTC; CDR3 protein: CASSFPGDPNYGYTF
V gene: TRBV3-1/TRBV3-2; clone size: NA; D gene: TRBD2; J gene: TRBJ2-1; CDR3 DNA: TGTGCCAGCAGCCCTCCAGGGACTAGCGGGTACAATGAGCAGTTCTTC; CDR3 protein: CASSPPGTSGYNEQFF
V gene: TRBV7-8; clone size: NA; D gene: TRBD2; J gene: TRBJ2-7; CDR3 DNA: TGTGCCAGCAGCTTAGCGCGCGCTAGCGGGAGCCACGAGCAGTACTTC; CDR3 protein: CASSLARASGSHEQYF
V gene: TRBV4-1; clone size: NA; D gene: NA; J gene: TRBJ1-2; CDR3 DNA: TGCGCCAGCAGCCAAGACCTTGGCGAACTCGGCTATGGCTACACCTTC; CDR3 protein: CASSQDLGELGYGYTF
V gene: TRBV4-1; clone size: NA; D gene: NA; J gene: TRBJ2-5; CDR3 DNA: TGCGCCCATCCCTATGAGGCCAGCGGGGAGACCCAGTACTTC; CDR3 protein: CAHPYEASGETQYF